This T cell receptor beta chain originates from a study of blood T cell repertoires in COVID-19. Study details: Acute-phase and convalescent COVID-19 samples originated in the United States, Italy and Spain. Sources were T cells, B-cell-depleted T cells, or PBMCs; the material itself was cDNA or gDNA.

Assay: immunoSEQ multiplex PCR; the TCRdb copy retains only in-frame clones and omits some. The sample lists about 300,000 clones; over 75% were seen once. Germline V gives CDR1 SGHTA, CDR2 FQGNSA. V was shortened by 1 base and J by 7 bases, with 11 bases between the two germline ends. This CDR3 comprises 13 residues. Sequences were obtained from peripheral blood. The sequence came from a human donor in a cohort sampled during active COVID-19. The rearrangement links TRBV7-2 to TRBJ2-7; D perhaps matches TRBD2 (5 bases). Written as DNA, the CDR3 is TGTGCCAGCAGCTTAGGAGGGCGGTCAGAGCAGTACTTC. This sequence encodes CASSLGGRSEQYF.